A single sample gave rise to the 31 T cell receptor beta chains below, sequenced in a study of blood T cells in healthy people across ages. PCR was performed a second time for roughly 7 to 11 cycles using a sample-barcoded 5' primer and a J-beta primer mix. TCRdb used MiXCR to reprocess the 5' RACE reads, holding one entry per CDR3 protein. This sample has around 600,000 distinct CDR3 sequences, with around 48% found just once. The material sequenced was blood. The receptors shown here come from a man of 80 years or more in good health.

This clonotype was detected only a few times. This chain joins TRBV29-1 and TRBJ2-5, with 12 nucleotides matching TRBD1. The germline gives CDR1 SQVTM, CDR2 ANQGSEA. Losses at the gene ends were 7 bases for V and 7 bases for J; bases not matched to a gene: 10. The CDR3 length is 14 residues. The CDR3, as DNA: TGCAGCGCCTGCCAGGGACAGGGGGCGGGGACCCAGTACTTC. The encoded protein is CSACQGQGAGTQYF.

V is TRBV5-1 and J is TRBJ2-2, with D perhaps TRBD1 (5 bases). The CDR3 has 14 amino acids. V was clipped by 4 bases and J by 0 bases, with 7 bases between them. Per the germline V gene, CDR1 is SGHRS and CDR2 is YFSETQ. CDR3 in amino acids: CASSPDTNTGELFF. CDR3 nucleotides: TGCGCCAGCAGCCCGGACACGAACACCGGGGAGCTGTTTTTT.

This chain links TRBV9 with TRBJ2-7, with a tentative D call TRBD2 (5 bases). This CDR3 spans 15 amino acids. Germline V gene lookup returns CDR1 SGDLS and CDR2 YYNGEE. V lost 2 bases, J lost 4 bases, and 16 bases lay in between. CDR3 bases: TGTGCCAGCAGCGTGGGTCCGGGGTCCGATTACGAGCAGTACTTC. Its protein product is CASSVGPGSDYEQYF.

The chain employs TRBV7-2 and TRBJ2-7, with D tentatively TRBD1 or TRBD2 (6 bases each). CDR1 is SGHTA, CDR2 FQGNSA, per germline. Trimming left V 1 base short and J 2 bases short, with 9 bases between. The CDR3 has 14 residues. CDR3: CASSLDGGPYEQYF. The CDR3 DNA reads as TGTGCCAGCAGCTTAGACGGGGGCCCCTACGAGCAGTACTTC.

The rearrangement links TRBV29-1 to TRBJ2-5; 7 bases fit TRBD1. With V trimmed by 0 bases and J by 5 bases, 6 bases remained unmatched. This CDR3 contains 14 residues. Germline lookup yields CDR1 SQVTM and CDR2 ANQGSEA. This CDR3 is CSVEEGGKGETQYF. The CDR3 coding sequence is TGCAGCGTTGAAGAAGGGGGCAAGGGCGAGACCCAGTACTTC.

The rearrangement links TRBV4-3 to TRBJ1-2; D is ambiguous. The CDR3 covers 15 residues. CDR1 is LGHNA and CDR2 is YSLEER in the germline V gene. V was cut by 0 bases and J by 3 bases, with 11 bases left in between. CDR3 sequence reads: CASSQDRDVDYGYTF. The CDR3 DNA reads TGCGCCAGCAGCCAAGATCGCGACGTAGACTATGGCTACACCTTC.

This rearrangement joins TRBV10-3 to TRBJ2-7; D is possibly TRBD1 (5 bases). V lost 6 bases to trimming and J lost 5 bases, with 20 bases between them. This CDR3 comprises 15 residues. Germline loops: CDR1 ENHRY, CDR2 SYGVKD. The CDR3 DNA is TGTGCCATCAGCGACCGTAAGGGGATAGTCCACGAGCAGTACTTC. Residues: CAISDRKGIVHEQYF.

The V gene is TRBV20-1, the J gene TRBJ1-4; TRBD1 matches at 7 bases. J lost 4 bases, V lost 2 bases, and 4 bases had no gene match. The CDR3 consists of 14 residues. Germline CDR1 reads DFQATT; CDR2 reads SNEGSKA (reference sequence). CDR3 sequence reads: CSARLTGFNEKLFF. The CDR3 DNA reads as TGCAGTGCTAGACTGACAGGGTTTAATGAAAAACTGTTTTTT.

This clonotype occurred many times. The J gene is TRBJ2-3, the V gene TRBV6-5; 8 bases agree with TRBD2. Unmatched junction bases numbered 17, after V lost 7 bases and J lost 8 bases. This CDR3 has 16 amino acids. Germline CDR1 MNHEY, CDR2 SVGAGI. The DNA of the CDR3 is TGTGCCAGCACCATAATGAGAGCGGGAGCCCCCAGTACGCAGTATTTT. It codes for CASTIMRAGAPSTQYF.

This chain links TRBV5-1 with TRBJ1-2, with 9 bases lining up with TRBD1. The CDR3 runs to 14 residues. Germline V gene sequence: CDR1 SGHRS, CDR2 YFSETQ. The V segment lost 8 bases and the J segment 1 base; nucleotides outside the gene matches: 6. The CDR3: CASATGQGNYGYTF. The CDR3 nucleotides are TGCGCCAGTGCCACGGGACAGGGTAACTATGGCTACACCTTC.

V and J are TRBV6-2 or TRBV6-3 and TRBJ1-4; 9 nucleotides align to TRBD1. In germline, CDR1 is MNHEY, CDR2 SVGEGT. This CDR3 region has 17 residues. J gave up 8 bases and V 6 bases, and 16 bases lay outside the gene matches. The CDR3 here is CASSRIRTGGAEEKLFF. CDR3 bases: TGTGCCAGCAGCCGGATCCGAACAGGGGGCGCGGAGGAAAAACTGTTTTTT.

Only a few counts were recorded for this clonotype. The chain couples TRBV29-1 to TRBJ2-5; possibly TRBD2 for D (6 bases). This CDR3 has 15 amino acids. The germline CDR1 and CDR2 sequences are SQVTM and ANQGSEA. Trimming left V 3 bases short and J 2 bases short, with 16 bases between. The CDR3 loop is CSVDSGGPVQETQYF. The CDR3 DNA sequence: TGCAGCGTTGATAGCGGCGGTCCCGTACAAGAGACCCAGTACTTC.

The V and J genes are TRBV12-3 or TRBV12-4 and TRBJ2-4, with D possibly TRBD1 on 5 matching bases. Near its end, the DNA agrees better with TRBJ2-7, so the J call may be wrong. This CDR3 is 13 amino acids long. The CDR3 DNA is TGTGCCAGCAGTCGCTCAGACAGCTACGAGCAGTACTTC. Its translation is CASSRSDSYEQYF.

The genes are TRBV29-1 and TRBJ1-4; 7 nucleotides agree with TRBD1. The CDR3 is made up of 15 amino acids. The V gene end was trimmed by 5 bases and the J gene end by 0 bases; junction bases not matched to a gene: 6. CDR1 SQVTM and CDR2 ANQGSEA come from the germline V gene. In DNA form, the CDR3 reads TGCAGCGTTTCCCCCCAGGGGGCAACTAATGAAAAACTGTTTTTT. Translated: CSVSPQGATNEKLFF.

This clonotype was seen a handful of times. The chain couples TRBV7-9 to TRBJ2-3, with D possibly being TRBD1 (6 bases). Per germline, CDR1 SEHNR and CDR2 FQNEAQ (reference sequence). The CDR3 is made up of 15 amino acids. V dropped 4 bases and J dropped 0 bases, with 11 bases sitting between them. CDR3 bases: TGTGCCAGCAGCTCAGGACAGACTAGCACAGATACGCAGTATTTT. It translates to CASSSGQTSTDTQYF. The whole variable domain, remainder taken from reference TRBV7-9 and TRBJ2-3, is DTGVSQNPRHKITKRGQNVTFRCDPISEHNRLYWYRQTLGQGPEFLTYFQNEAQLEKSRLLSDRFSAERPKGSFSTLEIQRTEQGDSAMYLCASSSGQTSTDTQYFGPGTRLTVL.

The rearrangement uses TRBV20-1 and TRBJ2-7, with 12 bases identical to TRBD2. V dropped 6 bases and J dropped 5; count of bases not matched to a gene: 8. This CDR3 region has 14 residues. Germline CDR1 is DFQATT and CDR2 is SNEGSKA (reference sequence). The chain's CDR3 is CSARGLAGTDEQYF. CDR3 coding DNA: TGCAGTGCACGAGGACTAGCGGGAACCGACGAGCAGTACTTC.

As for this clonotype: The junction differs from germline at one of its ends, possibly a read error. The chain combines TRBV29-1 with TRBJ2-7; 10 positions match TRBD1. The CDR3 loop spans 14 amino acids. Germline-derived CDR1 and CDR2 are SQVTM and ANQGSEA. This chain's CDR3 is CSGDRDRGSYEQYF. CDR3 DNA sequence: TGCAGCGGAGACCGGGACAGGGGATCCTATGAGCAGTACTTC.

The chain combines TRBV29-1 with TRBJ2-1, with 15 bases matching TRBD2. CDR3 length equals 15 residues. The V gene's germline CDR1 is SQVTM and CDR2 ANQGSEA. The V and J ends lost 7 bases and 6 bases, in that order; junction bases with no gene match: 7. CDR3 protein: CSATGLAGGGNEQFF. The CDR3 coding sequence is TGCAGCGCAACGGGACTAGCGGGAGGAGGCAATGAGCAGTTCTTC.

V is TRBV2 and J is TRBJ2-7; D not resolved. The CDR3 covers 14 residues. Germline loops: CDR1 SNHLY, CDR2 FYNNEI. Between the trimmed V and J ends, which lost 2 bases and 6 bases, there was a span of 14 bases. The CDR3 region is CASSEQAPPGEQYF. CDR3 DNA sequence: TGTGCCAGCAGTGAACAGGCCCCCCCCGGCGAGCAGTACTTC.

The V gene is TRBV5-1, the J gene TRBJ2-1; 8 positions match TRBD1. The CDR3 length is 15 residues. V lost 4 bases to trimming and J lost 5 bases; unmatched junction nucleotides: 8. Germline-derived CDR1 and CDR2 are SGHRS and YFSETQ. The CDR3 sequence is CASSPGQGSDNEQFF. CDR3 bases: TGCGCCAGCAGCCCCGGACAGGGTTCCGACAATGAGCAGTTCTTC. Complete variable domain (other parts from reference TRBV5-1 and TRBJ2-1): KAGVTQTPRYLIKTRGQQVTLSCSPISGHRSVSWYQQTPGQGLQFLFEYFSETQRNKGNFPGRFSGRQFSNSRSEMNVSTLELGDSALYLCASSPGQGSDNEQFFGPGTRLTVL.

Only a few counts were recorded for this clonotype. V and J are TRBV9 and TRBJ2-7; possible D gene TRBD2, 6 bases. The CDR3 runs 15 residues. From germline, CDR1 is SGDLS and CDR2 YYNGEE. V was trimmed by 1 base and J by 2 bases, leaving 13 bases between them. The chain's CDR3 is CASSVYPGETYEQYF. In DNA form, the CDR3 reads TGTGCCAGCAGCGTATATCCGGGAGAGACCTACGAGCAGTACTTC.

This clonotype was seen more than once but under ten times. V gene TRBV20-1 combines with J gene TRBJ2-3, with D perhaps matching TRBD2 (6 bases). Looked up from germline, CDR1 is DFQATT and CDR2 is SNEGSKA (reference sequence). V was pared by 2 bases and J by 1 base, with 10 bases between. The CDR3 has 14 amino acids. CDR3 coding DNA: TGCAGTGCTAGACGGGAGAGCGGCACAGATACGCAGTATTTT. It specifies CSARRESGTDTQYF.

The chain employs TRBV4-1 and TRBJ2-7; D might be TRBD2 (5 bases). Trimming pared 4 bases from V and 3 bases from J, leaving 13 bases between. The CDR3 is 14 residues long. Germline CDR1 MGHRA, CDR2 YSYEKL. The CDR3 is CASSPPVGSYEQYF. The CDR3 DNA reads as TGCGCCAGCAGCCCTCCTGTTGGGAGCTACGAGCAGTACTTC.

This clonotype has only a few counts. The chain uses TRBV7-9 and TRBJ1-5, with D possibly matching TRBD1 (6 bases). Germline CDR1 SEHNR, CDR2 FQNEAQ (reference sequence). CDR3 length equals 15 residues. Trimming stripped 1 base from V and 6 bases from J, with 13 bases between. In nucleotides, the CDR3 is TGTGCCAGCAGCTTAGACAGGGAAGGAGGTCAGCCCCAGCATTTT. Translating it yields CASSLDREGGQPQHF.

CDR3 in DNA: TGCAGTGCTAGAGATTCAGCGGGGGGACACTACGAGCAGTACTTC. Translated: CSARDSAGGHYEQYF. This chain connects TRBV20-1 to TRBJ2-7; 9 positions match TRBD2. CDR1 and CDR2 (germline): DFQATT, SNEGSKA (reference sequence). The CDR3 has 15 residues. The junction had 6 bases not matched to a gene; V was cut back by 0 bases and J by 3 bases.

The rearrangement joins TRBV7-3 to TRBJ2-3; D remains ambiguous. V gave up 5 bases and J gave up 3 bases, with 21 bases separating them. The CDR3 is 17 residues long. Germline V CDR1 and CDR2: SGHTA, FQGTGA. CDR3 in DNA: TGTGCCAGCAGCCCCTCGACCCGGTCCAAGACGACAGATACGCAGTATTTT. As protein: CASSPSTRSKTTDTQYF.

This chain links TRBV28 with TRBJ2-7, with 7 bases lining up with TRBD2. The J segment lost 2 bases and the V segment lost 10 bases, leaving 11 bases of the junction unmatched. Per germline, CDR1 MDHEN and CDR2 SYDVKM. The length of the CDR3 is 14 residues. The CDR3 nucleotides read TGTGCCACCGACGGGAGGCAGGGACCCTACGAGCAGTACTTC. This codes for CATDGRQGPYEQYF.

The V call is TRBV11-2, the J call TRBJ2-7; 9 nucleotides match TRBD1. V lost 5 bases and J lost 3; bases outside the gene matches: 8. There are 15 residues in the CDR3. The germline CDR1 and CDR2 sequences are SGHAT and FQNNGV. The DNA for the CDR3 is TGTGCCAGCAGCCGGACAGGGGACGCCGACTACGAGCAGTACTTC. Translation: CASSRTGDADYEQYF.

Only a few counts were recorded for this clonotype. The CDR3 protein is CASSVSGPVDSPLHF. The CDR3 coding sequence is TGTGCCAGCAGCGTCTCCGGGCCCGTGGATTCACCCCTCCACTTT. The chain links TRBV7-2 to TRBJ1-6, with unresolved D. The germline V gene has CDR1 SGHTA and CDR2 FQGNSA. V lost 5 bases, J lost 8 bases, and 16 bases lay in between. This CDR3 has 15 amino acids.

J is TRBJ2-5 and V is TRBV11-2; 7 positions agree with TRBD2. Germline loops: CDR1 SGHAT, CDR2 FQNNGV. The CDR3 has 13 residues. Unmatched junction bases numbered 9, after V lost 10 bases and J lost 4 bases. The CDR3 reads CATSAGEGETQYF. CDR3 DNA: TGTGCCACTTCGGCGGGAGAGGGAGAGACCCAGTACTTC.

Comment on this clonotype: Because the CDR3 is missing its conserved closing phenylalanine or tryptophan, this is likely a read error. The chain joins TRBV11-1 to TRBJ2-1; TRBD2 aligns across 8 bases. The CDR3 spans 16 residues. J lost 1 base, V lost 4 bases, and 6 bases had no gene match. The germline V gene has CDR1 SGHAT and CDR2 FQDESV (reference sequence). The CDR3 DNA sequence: TGTGCCAGCAGCTCGCGGGGGGCTAGGTCCTACAATGAGCAGTTCTAC. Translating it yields CASSSRGARSYNEQFY.